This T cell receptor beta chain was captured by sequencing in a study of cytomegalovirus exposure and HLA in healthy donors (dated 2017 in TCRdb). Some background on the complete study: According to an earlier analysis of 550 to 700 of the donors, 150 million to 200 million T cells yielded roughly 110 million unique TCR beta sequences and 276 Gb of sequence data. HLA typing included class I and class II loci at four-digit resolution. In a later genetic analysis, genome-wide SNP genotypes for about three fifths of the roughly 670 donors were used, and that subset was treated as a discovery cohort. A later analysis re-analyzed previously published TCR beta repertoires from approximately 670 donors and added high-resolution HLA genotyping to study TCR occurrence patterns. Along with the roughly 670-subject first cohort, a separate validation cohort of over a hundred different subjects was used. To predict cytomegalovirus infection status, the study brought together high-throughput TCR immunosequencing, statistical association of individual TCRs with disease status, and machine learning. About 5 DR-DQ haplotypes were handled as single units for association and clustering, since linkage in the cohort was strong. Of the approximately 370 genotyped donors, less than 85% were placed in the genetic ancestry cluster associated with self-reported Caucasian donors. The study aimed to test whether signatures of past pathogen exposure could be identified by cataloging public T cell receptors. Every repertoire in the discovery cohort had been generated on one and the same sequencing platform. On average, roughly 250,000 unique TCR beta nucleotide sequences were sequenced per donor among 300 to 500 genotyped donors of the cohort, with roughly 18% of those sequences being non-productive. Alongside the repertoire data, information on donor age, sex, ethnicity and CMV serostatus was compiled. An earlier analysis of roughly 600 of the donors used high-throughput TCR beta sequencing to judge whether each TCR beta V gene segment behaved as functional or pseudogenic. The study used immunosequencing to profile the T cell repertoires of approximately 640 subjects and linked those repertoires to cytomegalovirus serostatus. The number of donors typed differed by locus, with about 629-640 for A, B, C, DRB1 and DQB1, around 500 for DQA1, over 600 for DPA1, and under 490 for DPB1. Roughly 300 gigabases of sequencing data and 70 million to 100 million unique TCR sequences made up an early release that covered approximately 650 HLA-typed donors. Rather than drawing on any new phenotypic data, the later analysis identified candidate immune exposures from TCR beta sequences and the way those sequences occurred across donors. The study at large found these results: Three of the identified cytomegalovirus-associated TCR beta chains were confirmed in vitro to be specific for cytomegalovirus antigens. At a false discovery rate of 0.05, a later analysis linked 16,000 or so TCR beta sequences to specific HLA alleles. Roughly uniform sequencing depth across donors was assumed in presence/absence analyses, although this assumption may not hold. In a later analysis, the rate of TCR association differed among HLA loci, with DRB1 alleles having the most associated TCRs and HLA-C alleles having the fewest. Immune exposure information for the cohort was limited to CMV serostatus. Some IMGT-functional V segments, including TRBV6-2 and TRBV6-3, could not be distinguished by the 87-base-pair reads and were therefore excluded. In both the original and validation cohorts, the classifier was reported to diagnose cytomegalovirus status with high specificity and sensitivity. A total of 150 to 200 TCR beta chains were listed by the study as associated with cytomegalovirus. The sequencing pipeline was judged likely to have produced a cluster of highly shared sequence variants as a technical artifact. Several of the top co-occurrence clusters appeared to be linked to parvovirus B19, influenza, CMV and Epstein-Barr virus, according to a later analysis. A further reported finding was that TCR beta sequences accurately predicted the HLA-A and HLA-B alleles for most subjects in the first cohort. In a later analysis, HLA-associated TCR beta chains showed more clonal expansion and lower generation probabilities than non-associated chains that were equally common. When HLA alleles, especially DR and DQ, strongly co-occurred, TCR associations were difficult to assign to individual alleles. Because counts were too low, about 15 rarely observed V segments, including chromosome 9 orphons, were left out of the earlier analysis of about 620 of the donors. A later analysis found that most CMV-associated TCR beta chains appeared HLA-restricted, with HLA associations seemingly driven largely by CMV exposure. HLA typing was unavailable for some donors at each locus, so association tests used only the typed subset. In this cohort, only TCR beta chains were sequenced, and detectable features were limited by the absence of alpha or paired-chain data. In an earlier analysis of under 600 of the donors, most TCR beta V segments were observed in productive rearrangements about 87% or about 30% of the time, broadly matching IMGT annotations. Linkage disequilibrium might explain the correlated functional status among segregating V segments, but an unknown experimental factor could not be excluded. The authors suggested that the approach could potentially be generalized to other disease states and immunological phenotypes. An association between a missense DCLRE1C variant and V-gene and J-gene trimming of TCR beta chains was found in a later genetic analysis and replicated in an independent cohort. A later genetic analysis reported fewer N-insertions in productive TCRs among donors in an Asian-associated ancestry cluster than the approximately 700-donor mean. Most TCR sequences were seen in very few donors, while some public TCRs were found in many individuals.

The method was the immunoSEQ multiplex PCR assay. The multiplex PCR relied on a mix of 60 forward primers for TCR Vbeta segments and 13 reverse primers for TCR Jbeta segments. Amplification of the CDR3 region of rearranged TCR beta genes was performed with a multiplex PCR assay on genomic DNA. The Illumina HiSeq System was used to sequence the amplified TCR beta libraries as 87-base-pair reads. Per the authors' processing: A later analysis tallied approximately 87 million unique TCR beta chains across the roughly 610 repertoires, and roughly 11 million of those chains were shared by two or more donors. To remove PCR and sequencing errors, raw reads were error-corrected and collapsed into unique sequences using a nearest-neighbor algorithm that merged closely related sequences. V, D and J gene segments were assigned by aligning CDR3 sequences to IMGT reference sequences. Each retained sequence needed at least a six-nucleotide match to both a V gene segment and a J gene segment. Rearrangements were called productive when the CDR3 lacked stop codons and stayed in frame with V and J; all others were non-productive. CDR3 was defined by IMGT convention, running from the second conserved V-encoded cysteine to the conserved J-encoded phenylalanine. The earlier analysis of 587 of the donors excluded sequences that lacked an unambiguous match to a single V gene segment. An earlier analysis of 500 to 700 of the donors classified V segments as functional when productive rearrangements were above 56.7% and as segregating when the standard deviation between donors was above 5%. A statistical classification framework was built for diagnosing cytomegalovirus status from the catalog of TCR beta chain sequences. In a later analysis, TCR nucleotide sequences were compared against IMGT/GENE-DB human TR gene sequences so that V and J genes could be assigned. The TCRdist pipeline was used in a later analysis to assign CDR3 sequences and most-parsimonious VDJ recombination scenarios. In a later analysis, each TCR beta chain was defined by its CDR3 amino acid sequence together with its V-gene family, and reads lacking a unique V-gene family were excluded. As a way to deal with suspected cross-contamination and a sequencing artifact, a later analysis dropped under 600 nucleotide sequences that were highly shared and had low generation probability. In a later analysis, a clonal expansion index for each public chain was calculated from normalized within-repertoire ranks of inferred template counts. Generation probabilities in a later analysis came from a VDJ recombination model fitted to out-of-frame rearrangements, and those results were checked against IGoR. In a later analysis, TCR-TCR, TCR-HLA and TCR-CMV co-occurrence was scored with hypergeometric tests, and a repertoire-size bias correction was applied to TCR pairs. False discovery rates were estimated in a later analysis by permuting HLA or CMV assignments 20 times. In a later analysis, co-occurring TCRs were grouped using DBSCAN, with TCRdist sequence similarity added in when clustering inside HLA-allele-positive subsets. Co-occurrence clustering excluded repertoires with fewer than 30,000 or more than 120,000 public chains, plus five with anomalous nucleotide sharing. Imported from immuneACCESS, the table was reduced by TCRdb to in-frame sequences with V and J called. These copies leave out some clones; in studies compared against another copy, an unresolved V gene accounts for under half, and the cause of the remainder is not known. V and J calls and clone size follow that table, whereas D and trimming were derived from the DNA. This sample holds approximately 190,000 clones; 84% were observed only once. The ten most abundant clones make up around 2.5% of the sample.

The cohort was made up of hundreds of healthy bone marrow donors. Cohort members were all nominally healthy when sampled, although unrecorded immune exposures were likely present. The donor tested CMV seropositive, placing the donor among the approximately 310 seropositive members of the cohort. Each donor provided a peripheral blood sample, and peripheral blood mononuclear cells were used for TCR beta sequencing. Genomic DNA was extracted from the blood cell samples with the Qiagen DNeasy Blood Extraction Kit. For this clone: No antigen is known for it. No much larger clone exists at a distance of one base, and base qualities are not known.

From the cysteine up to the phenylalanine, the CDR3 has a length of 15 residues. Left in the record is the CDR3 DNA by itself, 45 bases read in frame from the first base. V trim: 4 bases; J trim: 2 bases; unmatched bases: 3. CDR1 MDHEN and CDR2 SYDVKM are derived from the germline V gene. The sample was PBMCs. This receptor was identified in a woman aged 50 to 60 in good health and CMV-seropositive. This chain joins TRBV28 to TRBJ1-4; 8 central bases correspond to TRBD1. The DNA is TGTGCCAGCAGTTACAGACAGGGGACTAATGAAAAACTGTTTTTT. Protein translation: CASSYRQGTNEKLFF.